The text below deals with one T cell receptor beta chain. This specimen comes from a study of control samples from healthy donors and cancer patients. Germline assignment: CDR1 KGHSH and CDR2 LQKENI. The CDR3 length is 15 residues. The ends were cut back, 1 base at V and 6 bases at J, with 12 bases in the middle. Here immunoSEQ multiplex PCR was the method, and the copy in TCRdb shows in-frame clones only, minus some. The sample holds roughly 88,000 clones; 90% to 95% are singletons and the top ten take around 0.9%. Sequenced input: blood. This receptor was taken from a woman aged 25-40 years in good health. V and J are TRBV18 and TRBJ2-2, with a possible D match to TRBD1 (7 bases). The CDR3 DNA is TGTGCCAGCTCACCACGCCAGGGGGGCGCCGGGGAGCTGTTTTTT. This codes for CASSPRQGGAGELFF.